This T cell receptor (beta chain) was identified in a study of blood T cell repertoires in COVID-19. Across the study: From T cells, B-cell-depleted T cells, or PBMCs came the material, which was cDNA or gDNA.

This CDR3 comprises 13 residues. The V and J ends lost 0 bases and 4 bases respectively, with 7 bases between them. Germline CDR1 GTSNPN, CDR2 SVGIG (reference sequence). Here immunoSEQ multiplex PCR was the method, and the copy in TCRdb shows in-frame clones only, minus some. This repertoire shows a few hundred thousand clones, more than 85% found once; its top ten account for about 5%. Seattle-derived patients entered the study during active infection and were followed longitudinally. V gene TRBV30 combines with J gene TRBJ2-1; D gene unclear. Specimen: peripheral blood. The sequence came from a woman aged 60-75 years with COVID-19, enrolled during active disease. The CDR3 nucleotides read TGTGCCTGGAGTGTAAGCCTATACAATGAGCAGTTCTTC. Protein product: CAWSVSLYNEQFF.